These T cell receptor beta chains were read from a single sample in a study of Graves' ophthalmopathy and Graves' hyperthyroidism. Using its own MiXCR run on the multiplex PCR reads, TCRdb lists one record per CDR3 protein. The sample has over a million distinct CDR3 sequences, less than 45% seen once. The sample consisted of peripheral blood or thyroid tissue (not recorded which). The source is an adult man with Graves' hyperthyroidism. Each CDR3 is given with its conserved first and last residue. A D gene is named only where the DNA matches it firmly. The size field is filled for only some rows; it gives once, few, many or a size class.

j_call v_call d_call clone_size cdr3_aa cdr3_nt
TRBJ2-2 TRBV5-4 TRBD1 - CASTDRVVARELFF TGTGCCAGCACGGACAGGGTAGTTGCCAGGGAGCTGTTTTTT
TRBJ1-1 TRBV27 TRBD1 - CASSPGQGFNTEAFF TGTGCCAGCAGTCCCGGACAGGGCTTCAACACTGAAGCTTTCTTT
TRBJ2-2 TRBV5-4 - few CASRPQGNGELFF TGTGCCAGCAGACCTCAGGGGAACGGGGAGCTGTTTTTT
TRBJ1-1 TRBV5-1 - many CASSWRDGGNTEAFF TGCGCCAGCAGCTGGAGGGACGGCGGGAACACTGAAGCTTTCTTT
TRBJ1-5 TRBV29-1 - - CSVQGGENQPQHF TGCAGCGTTCAGGGAGGCGAAAATCAGCCCCAGCATTTT
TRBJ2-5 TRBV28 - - CASSLDTALGTQYF TGTGCCAGCAGTTTGGACACAGCCTTGGGGACCCAGTACTTC
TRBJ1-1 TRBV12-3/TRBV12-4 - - CASSGPGARNTEAFF TGTGCCAGCAGTGGCCCGGGGGCACGTAACACTGAAGCTTTCTTT
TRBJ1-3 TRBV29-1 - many CSVEDPRAASGNTIYF TGCAGCGTTGAGGATCCTCGGGCAGCTTCTGGAAACACCATATATTTT
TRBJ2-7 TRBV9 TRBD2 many CASNIAGGFYEQYF TGTGCCAGCAACATAGCGGGGGGATTCTACGAGCAGTACTTC
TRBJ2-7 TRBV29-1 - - CSVASLEATYEQYF TGCAGCGTTGCGAGCCTAGAGGCCACCTACGAGCAGTACTTC
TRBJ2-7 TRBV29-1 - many CSVGAGPHYEQYF TGCAGCGTTGGGGCGGGACCCCACTACGAGCAGTACTTC
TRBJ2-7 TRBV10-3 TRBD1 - CATSGSGGQGYYEQYF TGTGCCACCAGTGGCTCTGGGGGACAGGGGTACTACGAGCAGTACTTC
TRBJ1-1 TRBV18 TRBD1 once CASSTRPSGQGYTEAFF TGTGCCAGCTCAACCCGCCCTTCGGGACAGGGTTACACTGAAGCTTTCTTT
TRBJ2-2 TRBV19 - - CASNLRGFGELFF TGTGCCAGTAACCTCCGGGGGTTCGGGGAGCTGTTTTTT
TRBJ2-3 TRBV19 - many CASSMRQWDTQYF TGTGCCAGTAGTATGAGGCAATGGGATACGCAGTATTTT
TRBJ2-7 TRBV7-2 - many CASSLIGDEQYF TGTGCCAGCAGCTTAATCGGGGACGAGCAGTACTTC
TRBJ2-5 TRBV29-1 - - CSAQSGIQETQYF TGCAGCGCCCAGTCAGGGATCCAAGAGACCCAGTACTTC
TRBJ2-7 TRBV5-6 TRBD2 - CASSKTSALAIEQYF TGTGCCAGCAGTAAAACTAGCGCCCTTGCTATCGAGCAGTACTTC
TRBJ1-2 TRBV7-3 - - CASSLITELRYGYTF TGTGCCAGCAGCTTAATCACAGAGCTTAGATATGGCTACACCTTC
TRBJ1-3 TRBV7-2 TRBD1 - CASSSQTGTVGNTIYF TGTGCCAGCAGCTCCCAGACAGGGACAGTTGGAAACACCATATATTTT
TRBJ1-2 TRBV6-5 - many CASSYWQGGYTF TGTGCCAGCAGTTACTGGCAGGGGGGCTACACCTTC
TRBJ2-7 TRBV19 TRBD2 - CASSGSGDRREQYF TGTGCCAGTAGTGGTAGCGGGGATCGGCGCGAGCAGTACTTC
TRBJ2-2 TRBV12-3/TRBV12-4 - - CASKYRGGGSRTGELFF TGTGCCAGCAAATACAGGGGTGGCGGGAGCCGCACCGGGGAGCTGTTTTTT
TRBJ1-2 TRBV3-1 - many CASSQDAGRVSDGYTF TGTGCCAGCAGCCAAGATGCAGGGCGGGTTAGCGATGGCTACACCTTC